This TCR beta chain was recovered during a study of T cell responses to AZD1222 COVID-19 vaccine. As concerns this clone: Its antigen is as yet unknown.

Sequenced by immunoSEQ multiplex PCR; TCRdb stores in-frame clones only, minus some. The repertoire has 180,000 or so clones, about 91% of them found once; the top ten carry 1% to 1.5%. The CDR3 is 16 residues long. Trimming removed 2 bases from V and 1 base from J, with 14 bases in between. CDR1 and CDR2 (germline): KGHSH, LQKENI. Study observations and caveats: Spike-specific TCR depth and breadth grew after two AZD1222 doses.

The sample consisted of peripheral blood, taken 28 days after the second AZD1222 dose. The chain links TRBV18 to TRBJ2-5; D is ambiguous. The sequence was collected from an adult who received the AZD1222 COVID-19 vaccine. CDR3 region: CASSPNRVIRQETQYF. The CDR3, as DNA: TGTGCCAGCTCACCAAATAGAGTTATTCGCCAAGAGACCCAGTACTTC. The full variable domain, completed using reference TRBV18 and TRBJ2-5, is NAGVMQNPRHLVRRRGQEARLRCSPMKGHSHVYWYRQLPEEGLKFMVYLQKENIIDESGMPKERFSAEFPKEGPSILRIQQVVRGDSAAYFCASSPNRVIRQETQYFGPGTRLLVL.